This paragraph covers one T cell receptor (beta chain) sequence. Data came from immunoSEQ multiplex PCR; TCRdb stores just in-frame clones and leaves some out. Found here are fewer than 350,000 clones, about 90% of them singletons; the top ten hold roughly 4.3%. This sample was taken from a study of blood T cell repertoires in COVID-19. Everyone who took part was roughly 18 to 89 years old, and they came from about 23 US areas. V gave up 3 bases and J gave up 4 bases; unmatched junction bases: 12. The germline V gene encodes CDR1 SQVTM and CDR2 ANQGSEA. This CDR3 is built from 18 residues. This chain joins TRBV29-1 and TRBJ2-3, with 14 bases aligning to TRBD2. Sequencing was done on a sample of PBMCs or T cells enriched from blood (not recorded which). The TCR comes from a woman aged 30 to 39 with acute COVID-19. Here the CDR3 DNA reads TGCAGCGTTGAGCCCGGGACTAGCGGGAGTATAAAGTCAGATACGCAGTATTTT. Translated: CSVEPGTSGSIKSDTQYF.